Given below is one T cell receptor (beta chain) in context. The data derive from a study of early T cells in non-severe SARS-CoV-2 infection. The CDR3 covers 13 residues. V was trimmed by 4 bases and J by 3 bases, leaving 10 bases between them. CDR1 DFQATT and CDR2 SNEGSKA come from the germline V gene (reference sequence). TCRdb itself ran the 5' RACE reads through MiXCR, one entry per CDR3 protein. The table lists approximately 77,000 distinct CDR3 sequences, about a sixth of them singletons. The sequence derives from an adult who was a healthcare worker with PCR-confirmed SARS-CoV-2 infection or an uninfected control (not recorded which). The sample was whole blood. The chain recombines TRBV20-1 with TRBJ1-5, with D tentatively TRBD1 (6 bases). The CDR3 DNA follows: TGCAGTGCTATGACAGGCCTCAATCAGCCCCAGCATTTT. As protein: CSAMTGLNQPQHF.